This TCR beta chain came from a study of control samples from healthy donors and cancer patients. Germline V gene data show CDR1 as SEHNR and CDR2 as FQNEAQ (reference sequence). The ends were cut back, 2 bases at V and 0 bases at J, with 8 bases in the middle. The length of the CDR3 is 14 residues. Data came from immunoSEQ multiplex PCR; TCRdb stores just in-frame clones and leaves some out. The sample contains under 65,000 clones, about 91% of which appear only once. The genes are TRBV7-9 and TRBJ2-7, with D unclear. The source material was PBMCs. The sequence derives from a young man with colorectal cancer. The DNA of the CDR3 is TGTGCCAGCAGCTTACTGGACGCCTCCTACGAGCAGTACTTC. Encoded protein: CASSLLDASYEQYF. Using reference TRBV7-9 and TRBJ2-7 for the parts outside the CDR3, the full variable domain is DTGVSQNPRHKITKRGQNVTFRCDPISEHNRLYWYRQTLGQGPEFLTYFQNEAQLEKSRLLSDRFSAERPKGSFSTLEIQRTEQGDSAMYLCASSLLDASYEQYFGPGTRLTVT.